The 5 T cell receptor beta chains listed next were all sequenced from one sample in a study of blood T cell dynamics during melanoma immunotherapy. As for time point: week 3, after first cycle of checkpoint inhibitor. Data came from immunoSEQ multiplex PCR; TCRdb stores just in-frame clones and leaves some out. The table records 25,000 to 35,000 clones, roughly 84% of them present only once. Sequenced material: blood, taken from a patient treated with checkpoint blockade. The receptors come from a human donor with melanoma.

The chain has TRBV2 and TRBJ2-5; no definite D call. The CDR3 runs 13 residues. V gave up 5 bases and J gave up 1 base, with 8 bases separating them. Germline V CDR1 and CDR2: SNHLY, FYNNEI. CDR3 sequence: CASSKEIQETQYF. The CDR3 DNA reads as TGTGCCAGCAGTAAGGAGATCCAAGAGACCCAGTACTTC.

The chain has TRBV15 and TRBJ1-5, with TRBD1 matching 8 bases. Germline CDR1 and CDR2: LNHNV and YYDKDF (reference sequence). The ends lost 2 bases at V and 4 bases at J; junction bases unmatched: 7. The CDR3 is 16 residues long. CDR3: CATSRSGDRSNQPQHF. In DNA form, the CDR3 reads TGTGCCACCAGCAGATCCGGGGACAGGTCAAATCAGCCCCAGCATTTT.

V gene TRBV6-6 combines with J gene TRBJ1-1; D gene ambiguous. Trimming cost V 7 bases and J 1 base, with 4 bases left between them. The CDR3 is 11 residues long. Germline CDR1 and CDR2: MNHNY and SVGAGI (reference sequence). The CDR3 protein is CASNQNTEAFF. CDR3 nucleotides: TGTGCCAGCAACCAGAACACTGAAGCTTTCTTT.

The rearrangement joins TRBV28 to TRBJ2-7, with D perhaps matching TRBD1 or TRBD2 (5 bases each). The germline gives CDR1 MDHEN, CDR2 SYDVKM. The V and J ends lost 1 base and 6 bases respectively, with 10 bases between them. The CDR3 is 13 residues long. CDR3 nucleotide sequence: TGTGCCAGCAGTTTATCTACGGGGCTCGAGCAGTACTTC. Protein: CASSLSTGLEQYF.

The chain links TRBV7-2 to TRBJ2-2; either TRBD1 or TRBD2 may supply D (5 bases each). There are 16 residues in the CDR3. Germline V gene lookup returns CDR1 SGHTA and CDR2 FQGNSA. Trimming removed 0 bases at V and 8 bases at J, with 16 bases between. The CDR3 DNA follows: TGTGCCAGCAGCTTAGCTGCCGGGACCACCTGGGGGGAGCTGTTTTTT. Translating it yields CASSLAAGTTWGELFF.